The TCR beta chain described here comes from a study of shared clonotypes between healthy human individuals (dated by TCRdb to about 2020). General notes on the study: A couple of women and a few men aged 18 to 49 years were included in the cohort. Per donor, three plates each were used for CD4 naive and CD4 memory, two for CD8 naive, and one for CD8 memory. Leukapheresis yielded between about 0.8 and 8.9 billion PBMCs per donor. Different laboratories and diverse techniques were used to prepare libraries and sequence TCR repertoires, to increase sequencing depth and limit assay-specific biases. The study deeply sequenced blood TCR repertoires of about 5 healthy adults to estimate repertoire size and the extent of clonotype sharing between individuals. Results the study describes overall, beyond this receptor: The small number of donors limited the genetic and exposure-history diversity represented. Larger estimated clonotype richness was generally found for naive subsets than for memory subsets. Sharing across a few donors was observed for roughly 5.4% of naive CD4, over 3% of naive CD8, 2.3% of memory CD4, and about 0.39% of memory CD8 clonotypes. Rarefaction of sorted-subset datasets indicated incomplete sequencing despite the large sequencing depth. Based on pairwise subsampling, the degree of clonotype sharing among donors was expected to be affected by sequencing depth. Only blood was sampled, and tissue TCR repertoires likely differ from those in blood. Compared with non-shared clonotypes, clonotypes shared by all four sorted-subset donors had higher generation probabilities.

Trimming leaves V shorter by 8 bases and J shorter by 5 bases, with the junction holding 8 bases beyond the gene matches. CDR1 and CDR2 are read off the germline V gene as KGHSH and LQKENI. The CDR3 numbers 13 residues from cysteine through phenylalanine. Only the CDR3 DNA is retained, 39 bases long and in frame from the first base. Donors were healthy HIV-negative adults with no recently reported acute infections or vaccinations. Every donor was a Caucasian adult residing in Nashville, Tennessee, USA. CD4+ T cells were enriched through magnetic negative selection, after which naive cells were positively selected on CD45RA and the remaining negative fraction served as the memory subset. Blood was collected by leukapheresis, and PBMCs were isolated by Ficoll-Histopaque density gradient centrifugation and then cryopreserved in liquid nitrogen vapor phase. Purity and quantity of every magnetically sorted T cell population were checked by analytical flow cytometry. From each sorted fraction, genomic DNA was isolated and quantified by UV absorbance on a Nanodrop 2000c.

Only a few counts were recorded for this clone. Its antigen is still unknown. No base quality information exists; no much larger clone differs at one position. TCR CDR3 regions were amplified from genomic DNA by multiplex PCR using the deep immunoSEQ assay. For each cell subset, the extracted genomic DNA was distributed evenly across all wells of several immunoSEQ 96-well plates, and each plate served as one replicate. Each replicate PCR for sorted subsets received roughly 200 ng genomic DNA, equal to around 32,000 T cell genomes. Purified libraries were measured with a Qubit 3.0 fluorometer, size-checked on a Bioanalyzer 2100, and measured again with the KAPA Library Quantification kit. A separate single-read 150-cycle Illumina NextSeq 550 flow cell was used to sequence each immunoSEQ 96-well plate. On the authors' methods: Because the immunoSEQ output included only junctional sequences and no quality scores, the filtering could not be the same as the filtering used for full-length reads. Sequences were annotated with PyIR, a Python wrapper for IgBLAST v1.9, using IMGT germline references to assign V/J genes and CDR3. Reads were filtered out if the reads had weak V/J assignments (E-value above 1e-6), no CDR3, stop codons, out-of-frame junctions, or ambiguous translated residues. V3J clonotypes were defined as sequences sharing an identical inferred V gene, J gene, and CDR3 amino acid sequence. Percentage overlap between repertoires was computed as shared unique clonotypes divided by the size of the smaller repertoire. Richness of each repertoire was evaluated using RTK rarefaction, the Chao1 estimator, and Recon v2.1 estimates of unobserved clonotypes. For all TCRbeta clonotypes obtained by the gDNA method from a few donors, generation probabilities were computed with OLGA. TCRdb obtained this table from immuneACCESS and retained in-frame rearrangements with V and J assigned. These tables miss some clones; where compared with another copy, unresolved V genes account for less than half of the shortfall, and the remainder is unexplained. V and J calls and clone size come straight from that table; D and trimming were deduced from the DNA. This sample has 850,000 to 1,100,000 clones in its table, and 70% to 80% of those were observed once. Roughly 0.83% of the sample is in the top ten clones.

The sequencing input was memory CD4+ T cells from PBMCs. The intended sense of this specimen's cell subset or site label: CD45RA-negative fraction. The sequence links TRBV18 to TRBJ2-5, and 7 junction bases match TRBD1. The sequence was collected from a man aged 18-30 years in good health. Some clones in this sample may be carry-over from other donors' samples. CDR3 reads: CASTLTGKETQYF. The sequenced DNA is TGTGCCAGCACTTTGACAGGGAAGGAGACCCAGTACTTC.